This TCR beta chain comes out of a study of cytomegalovirus exposure and HLA in healthy donors. The PCR was carried out with 60 Vbeta primers and 13 Jbeta primers. Only in-frame clones appear in the TCRdb table, and some are missing; sequencing was by immunoSEQ multiplex PCR. Recorded for this sample: 130,000 or so clones. V lost 5 bases and J lost 4; bases outside the gene matches: 2. CDR1 and CDR2 (germline): MDHEN, SYDVKM. The CDR3 contains 12 residues. Comments on this clone: As yet, its antigen is unknown. Other DNA sequences within the sample encode an identical CDR3.

It was healthy bone marrow donors who served as donors. Study observations and caveats: The study listed 150 to 200 cytomegalovirus-associated TCR beta chains. In a later analysis, a missense DCLRE1C variant was linked to TCR beta V- and J-gene trimming. The sole available immune exposure information was CMV serostatus.

Sequenced: PBMCs. The receptor was derived from a woman between 55 and 75 years old in good health and CMV-seronegative. The gene calls are TRBV28 and TRBJ2-7; 7 bases align to TRBD1. The CDR3, as DNA: TGTGCCAGCAGTCTCAGGGGGTACGAGCAGTACTTC. Protein product: CASSLRGYEQYF.